The rows below give T cell receptor beta chains drawn from one sample of a study of control samples from healthy donors and cancer patients. The repertoire was sequenced with immunoSEQ multiplex PCR; TCRdb's copy has only in-frame clones and lacks some. The table shows tens of thousands of clones, with roughly 83% occurring only once. Input material: PBMCs. The receptors shown here come from an older man with lung cancer. CDR3s include the opening cysteine and the closing phenylalanine or tryptophan. Each record gives: CDR3 length, J gene, clone size, V gene, D gene, CDR3 protein, CDR3 DNA. A D gene is named only where the DNA matches it firmly. Part of the rows lack a size; the others show once, few, many or a class for expanded clones.

cdr3_length: 14; j_call: TRBJ2-7; clone_size: NA; v_call: TRBV5-4; d_call: TRBD1; cdr3_aa: CASSPGQGSYEQYF; cdr3_nt: TGTGCCAGCAGCCCGGGACAGGGTTCCTACGAGCAGTACTTC
cdr3_length: 18; j_call: TRBJ2-7; clone_size: NA; v_call: TRBV4-1; d_call: TRBD2; cdr3_aa: CASSQPSAGTSGGNEQYF; cdr3_nt: TGCGCCAGCAGCCAACCCTCCGCCGGGACTAGCGGGGGGAACGAGCAGTACTTC
cdr3_length: 14; j_call: TRBJ2-7; clone_size: NA; v_call: TRBV7-9; d_call: NA; cdr3_aa: CASSLVAGVDEQYF; cdr3_nt: TGTGCCAGCAGCTTAGTTGCAGGGGTGGACGAGCAGTACTTC
cdr3_length: 18; j_call: TRBJ2-7; clone_size: once; v_call: TRBV11-3; d_call: NA; cdr3_aa: CASSLGSTTSWTDPKQYF; cdr3_nt: TGTGCCAGCAGCTTAGGTTCGACAACCTCCTGGACAGATCCGAAGCAGTACTTC
cdr3_length: 14; j_call: TRBJ2-7; clone_size: NA; v_call: TRBV19; d_call: NA; cdr3_aa: CASSIAAFSYEQYF; cdr3_nt: TGTGCCAGTAGTATAGCCGCGTTTTCCTACGAGCAGTACTTC
cdr3_length: 17; j_call: TRBJ1-5; clone_size: NA; v_call: TRBV19; d_call: TRBD1; cdr3_aa: CASSTGTGGYSNQPQHF; cdr3_nt: TGTGCCAGTTCAACCGGGACAGGGGGCTATAGCAATCAGCCCCAGCATTTT
cdr3_length: 15; j_call: TRBJ2-1; clone_size: NA; v_call: TRBV30; d_call: TRBD2; cdr3_aa: CAWSQLAGGKDEQFF; cdr3_nt: TGTGCCTGGAGCCAACTAGCGGGGGGTAAGGATGAGCAGTTCTTC
cdr3_length: 11; j_call: TRBJ1-4; clone_size: NA; v_call: TRBV6-5; d_call: NA; cdr3_aa: CATSSQGKLFF; cdr3_nt: TGTGCCACAAGCAGTCAGGGAAAACTGTTTTTT
cdr3_length: 13; j_call: TRBJ2-2; clone_size: NA; v_call: TRBV11-1; d_call: NA; cdr3_aa: CASSQQNTGELFF; cdr3_nt: TGTGCCAGCAGCCAGCAGAACACCGGGGAGCTGTTTTTT
cdr3_length: 15; j_call: TRBJ2-7; clone_size: few; v_call: TRBV4-3; d_call: NA; cdr3_aa: CASSQEPGDNYEQYF; cdr3_nt: TGCGCCAGCAGCCAAGAGCCGGGTGACAATTACGAGCAGTACTTC
cdr3_length: 17; j_call: TRBJ2-2; clone_size: NA; v_call: TRBV7-2; d_call: NA; cdr3_aa: CASSLLLGRVDTGELFF; cdr3_nt: TGTGCCAGCAGCTTATTGTTGGGCAGGGTAGACACCGGGGAGCTGTTTTTT
cdr3_length: 15; j_call: TRBJ1-3; clone_size: NA; v_call: TRBV19; d_call: NA; cdr3_aa: CASSSDTISGNTIYF; cdr3_nt: TGTGCCAGTAGTTCGGACACAATCTCTGGAAACACCATATATTTT
cdr3_length: 13; j_call: TRBJ1-2; clone_size: NA; v_call: TRBV6-5; d_call: NA; cdr3_aa: CASTPDGIYGYTF; cdr3_nt: TGTGCCAGCACCCCGGACGGTATCTATGGCTACACCTTC
cdr3_length: 17; j_call: TRBJ1-2; clone_size: NA; v_call: TRBV7-8; d_call: TRBD1; cdr3_aa: CASKQGTGGSSDYGYTF; cdr3_nt: TGTGCCAGCAAACAGGGGACAGGGGGATCGTCTGATTATGGCTACACCTTC